Each of the 27 T cell receptor beta chains below was sequenced from the same sample in a study of neurological immune-mediated disorders. In TCRdb, the 5' RACE reads were re-called with MiXCR into one record per CDR3 protein. The table lists tens of thousands of distinct CDR3 sequences, just under 4.5% of them singletons, with roughly 6% in the top ten. Source material: PBMCs. The source is a woman aged 60-75 years with multiple sclerosis.

The table lists this clonotype with many counts. The gene calls are TRBV12-3 or TRBV12-4 and TRBJ1-1; D remains ambiguous. The CDR3 extends over 15 amino acids. Trimming stripped 6 bases from V and 7 bases from J, with 21 bases between. The CDR3 sequence: CASRKDGTTGDEAFF. The CDR3 coding sequence is TGTGCCAGCAGGAAGGACGGTACTACTGGGGATGAAGCTTTCTTT.

This clonotype was picked up many times. The rearrangement links TRBV3-1 to TRBJ1-1; no firm D call. Germline V gene lookup returns CDR1 LGHDT and CDR2 YNNKEL (reference sequence). With 0 bases removed from V and 1 base from J, the gap between germline ends came to 15 bases. The CDR3 has 17 amino acids. Written as DNA, the CDR3 is TGTGCCAGCAGCCAAGATTTAGCGGATCCGGCGAACACTGAAGCTTTCTTT. Its protein product is CASSQDLADPANTEAFF. Based on the CDR3 plus reference TRBV3-1 and TRBJ1-1, the full variable domain is DTAVSQTPKYLVTQMGNDKSIKCEQNLGHDTMYWYKQDSKKFLKIMFSYNNKELIINETVPNRFSPKSPDKAHLNLHINSLELGDSAVYFCASSQDLADPANTEAFFGQGTRLTVV.

Ten or more counts support this clonotype. J is TRBJ2-3 and V is TRBV6-4; D not resolved. There are 14 residues in the CDR3. V was trimmed by 0 bases and J by 2 bases, leaving 6 bases between them. From germline, CDR1 is MRHNA and CDR2 SNTAGT. CDR3 in amino acids: CASSDSFPTDTQYF. Here the CDR3 DNA reads TGTGCCAGCAGTGACTCGTTCCCCACAGATACGCAGTATTTT.

This clonotype was observed a handful of times. The chain has TRBV5-8 and TRBJ2-3; 8 nucleotides agree with TRBD2. V was pared by 4 bases and J by 3 bases, with 10 bases of the junction left unmatched. Per the germline V gene, CDR1 is SGHTS and CDR2 is YDEGEE. The CDR3 runs 16 residues. The CDR3 DNA follows: TGTGCCAGCAGCCCGCGGTTAGCTAGCGGGACAGATACGCAGTATTTT. Its translation is CASSPRLASGTDTQYF.

This clonotype occurred many times. The chain employs TRBV7-2 and TRBJ2-7; TRBD2 matches 15 bases. The germline gives CDR1 SGHTA, CDR2 FQGNSA. V shed 5 bases and J 3 bases; nucleotides not matched to a gene: 8. There are 17 residues in the CDR3. The CDR3 DNA is TGTGCCAGCAGCCTAACTCCGGGACTAGCGGGGGGCTACGAGCAGTACTTC. Encoded protein: CASSLTPGLAGGYEQYF.

Comments on this clonotype: This is likely a read error, given that the CDR3 carries no conserved phenylalanine or tryptophan at its end. The rearrangement links TRBV29-1 to TRBJ1-1; 8 positions match TRBD1. The CDR3 length is 12 residues. Germline V lookup: CDR1 SQVTM, CDR2 ANQGSEA. After removal of 6 bases from V and 7 bases from J, the junction contained 7 bases not matched to a gene. CDR3: CSVHGQGLEAFI. The CDR3 DNA reads TGCAGCGTCCACGGACAGGGACTTGAAGCTTTCATT.

This clonotype was counted many times. The V and J genes are TRBV28 and TRBJ2-7; TRBD2 aligns across 10 bases. This CDR3 has 15 amino acids. Losses at the gene ends were 5 bases for V and 2 bases for J; bases not matched to a gene: 6. Germline V lookup: CDR1 MDHEN, CDR2 SYDVKM. CDR3 DNA sequence: TGTGCCAGCAGTCCCTCACTAGCGGGGCCCTACGAGCAGTACTTC. It yields the protein CASSPSLAGPYEQYF.

This clonotype was seen a handful of times. The chain is built from TRBV7-8 and TRBJ2-1; 8 positions match TRBD2. The germline V gene encodes CDR1 SGHVS and CDR2 FQNEAQ. V lost 5 bases, J lost 4 bases, and 7 bases stayed unmatched. This CDR3 contains 15 residues. The CDR3 loop is CASSETSGGYNEQFF. The CDR3 region has the DNA TGTGCCAGCAGCGAAACTAGCGGCGGATACAATGAGCAGTTCTTC.

This clonotype was picked up many times. The V and J genes are TRBV3-1 and TRBJ1-4; 8 bases align to TRBD1. The V and J ends lost 4 bases and 11 bases, in that order; junction bases with no gene match: 3. CDR1 and CDR2 (germline): LGHDT, YNNKEL (reference sequence). The CDR3 length is 12 residues. This CDR3 is CASSLAGGKLFF. The CDR3 DNA reads TGTGCCAGCAGCCTCGCAGGGGGCAAACTGTTTTTT.

This clonotype was recorded many times. The rearrangement uses TRBV9 and TRBJ2-5; no firm D call. Trimming shortened V by 0 bases and J by 0 bases, and 6 bases separated the two germline ends. The CDR3 covers 14 residues. Germline V gene sequence: CDR1 SGDLS, CDR2 YYNGEE. Written as DNA, the CDR3 is TGTGCCAGCAGCGTAGGGTATTACCAAGAGACCCAGTACTTC. Its translation is CASSVGYYQETQYF.

There are many counts of this clonotype. The V call is TRBV5-1, the J call TRBJ2-4; tentatively, D is TRBD2 (7 bases). CDR1 SGHRS and CDR2 YFSETQ come from the germline V gene. The CDR3 consists of 13 residues. The ends were cut back, 2 bases at V and 7 bases at J, with 10 bases in the middle. In DNA form, the CDR3 reads TGCGCCAGCAGCTTACAGGGAGGGAACATTCAGTACTTC. It specifies CASSLQGGNIQYF.

The J gene is TRBJ1-1, the V gene TRBV7-6; a weak D match, TRBD1 (5 bases). V shed 1 base and J shed 7 bases, with 10 bases lying between them. The CDR3 length is 13 residues. The germline CDR1 and CDR2 sequences are SGHVS and FNYEAQ. For the CDR3, the DNA is TGTGCCAGCAGCTTAGTGGGGGGGGATGAAGCTTTCTTT. This codes for CASSLVGGDEAFF. Combining the CDR3 with reference TRBV7-6 and TRBJ1-1 gives the whole variable domain GAGVSQSPRYKVTKRGQDVALRCDPISGHVSLYWYRQALGQGPEFLTYFNYEAQQDKSGLPNDRFSAERPEGSISTLTIQRTEQRDSAMYRCASSLVGGDEAFFGQGTRLTVV.

This clonotype was detected ten times or more. This sequence joins TRBV4-1 and TRBJ2-5; no clear D gene. With 0 bases removed from V and 1 base from J, the gap between germline ends came to 3 bases. The CDR3 runs to 13 residues. The germline gives CDR1 MGHRA, CDR2 YSYEKL. Written as DNA, the CDR3 is TGCGCCAGCAGCCAAGATCTCCAAGAGACCCAGTACTTC. This translates into CASSQDLQETQYF.

V gene TRBV5-1 combines with J gene TRBJ1-2; possibly TRBD1 for D (6 bases). Per germline, CDR1 SGHRS and CDR2 YFSETQ. Between the trimmed V and J ends, which lost 0 bases and 4 bases, there was a span of 10 bases. This CDR3 has 14 amino acids. The CDR3 region is CASSLGQTGYGYTF. In DNA, the CDR3 is TGCGCCAGCAGCTTGGGGCAGACAGGCTATGGCTACACCTTC.

This clonotype was counted ten times or more. The chain carries TRBV4-3 and TRBJ1-1, with TRBD1 identical over 11 bases. The germline V gene has CDR1 LGHNA and CDR2 YSLEER. There are 16 residues in the CDR3. The V gene end was trimmed by 0 bases and the J gene end by 5 bases; junction bases not matched to a gene: 5. The CDR3, as DNA: TGCGCCAGCAGCCAAGATTGGACAGGGGGCTGGACTGAAGCTTTCTTT. The encoded protein is CASSQDWTGGWTEAFF.

This clonotype occurred many times. The V and J genes are TRBV9 and TRBJ2-3, with 8 bases fitting TRBD1. V lost 3 bases to trimming and J lost 1 base; unmatched junction nucleotides: 1. The length of the CDR3 is 14 residues. Germline-derived CDR1 and CDR2 are SGDLS and YYNGEE. CDR3 coding DNA: TGTGCCAGCAGCGGGGGACAGGGCACAGATACGCAGTATTTT. It is translated as CASSGGQGTDTQYF.

This clonotype was observed many times. V and J are TRBV12-3 or TRBV12-4 and TRBJ1-3; D is possibly TRBD1 (5 bases). Trimming stripped 3 bases from V and 4 bases from J, with 10 bases between. The CDR3 extends over 14 amino acids. CDR3 residues: CASSFQGAGNTIYF. The CDR3 region has the DNA TGTGCCAGCAGTTTTCAGGGAGCAGGAAACACCATATATTTT.

This clonotype was seen many times. V gene TRBV9 combines with J gene TRBJ2-2; 8 nucleotides line up with TRBD1. This CDR3 contains 15 residues. Unmatched junction bases numbered 5, after V lost 3 bases and J lost 4 bases. The V gene's germline CDR1 is SGDLS and CDR2 YYNGEE. This CDR3 reads CASSERQGRTGELFF. The CDR3, as DNA: TGTGCCAGCAGCGAGAGACAGGGGCGCACCGGGGAGCTGTTTTTT.

This clonotype was seen a handful of times. The chain is built from TRBV24-1 and TRBJ1-2; D gene ambiguous. The V and J ends lost 8 bases and 4 bases respectively, with 16 bases between them. There are 14 residues in the CDR3. Germline CDR1 reads KGHDR; CDR2 reads SFDVKD. CDR3 coding DNA: TGTGCCACCATTCCGGGAAGCTGCGTCTATGGCTACACCTTC. Translating gives CATIPGSCVYGYTF.

The gene calls are TRBV11-2 and TRBJ2-3, with D perhaps matching TRBD1 (7 bases). Trimming shortened V by 4 bases and J by 5 bases, and 16 bases separated the two germline ends. CDR3 length equals 15 residues. Germline V gene lookup returns CDR1 SGHAT and CDR2 FQNNGV. The CDR3 spells CASSYLRQGGDTQYF. Written as DNA, the CDR3 is TGTGCCAGCAGCTACCTTCGACAGGGAGGAGATACGCAGTATTTT.

This clonotype has just a few counts. The rearrangement joins TRBV7-8 to TRBJ2-2, with TRBD2 matching 8 bases. Trimming at V came to 3 bases and at J to 7 bases, leaving 7 bases not matched to a gene. Germline lookup yields CDR1 SGHVS and CDR2 FQNEAQ. The CDR3 is 15 residues long. The CDR3 reads CASSFFGRAGGELFF. The CDR3, as DNA: TGTGCCAGCAGCTTTTTCGGGAGGGCCGGCGGGGAGCTGTTTTTT.

This clonotype was counted ten times or more. V usage is TRBV20-1 and J usage is TRBJ2-1; the D gene is possibly TRBD2 (7 bases). The germline V gene has CDR1 DFQATT and CDR2 SNEGSKA (reference sequence). Deletions cut 6 bases from V and 7 bases from J, with 19 bases between. The CDR3 consists of 14 residues. Here the CDR3 reads CSAGRGAEGNEQFF. In DNA, the CDR3 is TGCAGTGCCGGCCGGGGGGCCGAGGGAAATGAGCAGTTCTTC.

At least ten counts were recorded for this clonotype. V usage is TRBV28 and J usage is TRBJ2-7; 9 bases match TRBD1. The CDR3 totals 15 residues. The V segment lost 7 bases and the J segment 2 bases; nucleotides outside the gene matches: 9. CDR1 and CDR2 (germline): MDHEN, SYDVKM. The CDR3 DNA reads as TGTGCCAGCACAAAGGAGGGGGACAGGGCCTACGAGCAGTACTTC. It is translated as CASTKEGDRAYEQYF.

This clonotype has only a few counts. The chain joins TRBV3-1 to TRBJ2-1; D is tentatively TRBD1 or TRBD2 (5 bases each). The CDR3 totals 13 residues. The V end was cut by 1 base, the J end by 9 bases, with 10 bases between. Germline V gene data show CDR1 as LGHDT and CDR2 as YNNKEL (reference sequence). The CDR3 here is CASSQVEGTEQFF. The DNA for the CDR3 is TGTGCCAGCAGCCAAGTTGAGGGGACTGAGCAGTTCTTC.

This clonotype was recorded at least ten times. The chain carries TRBV5-1 and TRBJ1-1; D gene uncertain. The germline V and J ends were trimmed by 0 bases and 5 bases, with 11 bases remaining between them. Germline V CDR1 and CDR2: SGHRS, YFSETQ. The CDR3 has 14 residues. CDR3 amino acids: CASSLGGRETEAFF. The CDR3 DNA is TGCGCCAGCAGCTTGGGGGGAAGAGAAACTGAAGCTTTCTTT. The full variable domain, rest sourced from reference TRBV5-1 and TRBJ1-1, is KAGVTQTPRYLIKTRGQQVTLSCSPISGHRSVSWYQQTPGQGLQFLFEYFSETQRNKGNFPGRFSGRQFSNSRSEMNVSTLELGDSALYLCASSLGGRETEAFFGQGTRLTVV.

This clonotype was detected ten times or more. The rearrangement uses TRBV20-1 and TRBJ2-3; 7 bases align to TRBD2. The junction had 0 bases not matched to a gene; V was cut back by 0 bases and J by 3 bases. CDR1 DFQATT and CDR2 SNEGSKA come from the germline V gene (reference sequence). This CDR3 is 13 amino acids long. The CDR3 loop reads CSAREGGTDTQYF. The CDR3 DNA reads TGCAGTGCTAGAGAGGGGGGGACAGATACGCAGTATTTT.

The table lists this clonotype with many counts. V and J are TRBV20-1 and TRBJ1-4; 10 nucleotides match TRBD1. The germline V gene encodes CDR1 DFQATT and CDR2 SNEGSKA (reference sequence). Losses at the gene ends were 4 bases for V and 8 bases for J; bases not matched to a gene: 4. CDR3 length equals 13 residues. The CDR3 sequence is CSAIRQGAEKLFF. The CDR3 bases are TGCAGTGCTATCCGACAGGGGGCGGAAAAACTGTTTTTT.